The 27 T cell receptor beta chains below come from one sample, sequenced in a study of blood T cell repertoires in COVID-19. The table came from immunoSEQ multiplex PCR; TCRdb's copy has only in-frame clones and leaves some out. The repertoire holds approximately 100,000 clones, with approximately 90% as singletons. Sequencing used peripheral blood. The receptors shown here come from an elderly woman in a cohort sampled during active COVID-19.

The rearrangement links TRBV24-1 to TRBJ2-5, with TRBD1 identical over 12 bases. CDR1 KGHDR and CDR2 SFDVKD come from the germline V gene. The CDR3 consists of 19 residues. The J segment lost 4 bases and the V segment lost 4 bases, leaving 15 bases of the junction unmatched. The CDR3 protein is CATSDPVPGQGAQRETQYF. The CDR3 DNA reads as TGTGCCACCAGTGACCCGGTCCCGGGACAGGGGGCGCAGCGAGAGACCCAGTACTTC.

V is TRBV6-2 or TRBV6-3 and J is TRBJ1-1; no clear D. The CDR3 consists of 18 residues. The V gene's germline CDR1 is MNHEY and CDR2 SVGEGT. V gave up 1 base and J gave up 0 bases, with 18 bases separating them. CDR3 nucleotide sequence: TGTGCCAGCAGTTACTACCCCGTCGGAGGAAGCATGAACACTGAAGCTTTCTTT. This sequence encodes CASSYYPVGGSMNTEAFF.

This chain connects TRBV12-3 or TRBV12-4 to TRBJ2-7, with D possibly being TRBD1 (5 bases). The CDR3 spans 11 residues. Trimming removed 6 bases from V and 10 bases from J, with 13 bases in between. DNA for the CDR3: TGTGCCAGCAGCCCTGACAGAGGACAGTACTTC. Translation: CASSPDRGQYF.

This chain joins TRBV12-3 or TRBV12-4 and TRBJ1-2, with no clear D. Trimming took off 1 base at V and 4 bases at J, with 7 bases between the two ends. The CDR3 is 13 amino acids. The CDR3 region has the DNA TGTGCCAGCAGTTTAGGGCGCGGCTATGGCTACACCTTC. Encoded protein: CASSLGRGYGYTF.

This chain uses TRBV5-8 with TRBJ2-1, with D maybe TRBD2 (6 bases). From germline, CDR1 is SGHTS and CDR2 YDEGEE. This CDR3 spans 14 amino acids. V was trimmed by 0 bases and J by 9 bases, leaving 13 bases between them. CDR3 DNA sequence: TGTGCCAGCAGCTTGGCCGGAGGGATCGGTGAGCAGTTCTTC. This codes for CASSLAGGIGEQFF.

This clone was seen only once. The chain has TRBV11-3 and TRBJ2-1; either TRBD1 or TRBD2 may fit D (9 bases each). CDR1 SGHNT and CDR2 YENEEA come from the germline V gene. This CDR3 spans 15 amino acids. V was trimmed by 5 bases and J by 3 bases, leaving 14 bases between them. CDR3 nucleotide sequence: TGTGCCAGCAGCCTAGCGGGACAGGGCTACAATGAGCAGTTCTTC. It yields the protein CASSLAGQGYNEQFF.

This clone was counted a single time. This sequence joins TRBV6-6 and TRBJ1-3; 10 bases line up with TRBD1. Trimming at V came to 10 bases and at J to 3 bases, leaving 9 bases not matched to a gene. Germline V gene sequence: CDR1 MNHNY, CDR2 SVGAGI (reference sequence). This CDR3 region has 15 residues. CDR3 sequence reads: CATSVRDRGGNTIYF. In DNA form, the CDR3 reads TGTGCCACTTCGGTCCGGGACAGGGGTGGAAACACCATATATTTT.

The table lists this clone with a count of one. The chain carries TRBV7-2 and TRBJ2-7, with TRBD1 as a possible D gene (6 bases). Trimming stripped 7 bases from V and 3 bases from J, with 22 bases between. The CDR3 is made up of 16 amino acids. Germline assignment: CDR1 SGHTA and CDR2 FQGNSA. The CDR3: CASTAQPGQGIYEQYF. The CDR3 nucleotides are TGTGCCAGCACCGCACAACCGGGACAAGGAATCTACGAGCAGTACTTC.

The rearrangement joins TRBV19 to TRBJ1-1; 7 bases match TRBD1. The CDR3 is 16 residues long. Germline values: CDR1 LNHDA, CDR2 SQIVND (reference sequence). After removal of 4 bases from V and 1 base from J, the junction contained 9 bases not matched to a gene. In nucleotides, the CDR3 is TGTGCCAGTAGTAAGTCGGGGACAGCAGCGAACACTGAAGCTTTCTTT. Translation gives CASSKSGTAANTEAFF.

The J gene is TRBJ1-1, the V gene TRBV2, with 7 bases matching TRBD1. Germline V gene lookup returns CDR1 SNHLY and CDR2 FYNNEI. CDR3 size: 15 residues. The trim removed 3 bases at V and 8 bases at J, leaving 12 bases unmatched. The CDR3 spells CASSDPHTGVEEAFF. In DNA form, the CDR3 reads TGTGCCAGCAGTGACCCCCATACAGGGGTGGAAGAAGCTTTCTTT.

CDR3: CASSLGQGIGETQYF. The CDR3 DNA is TGTGCCAGCAGTTTAGGTCAGGGGATAGGAGAGACCCAGTACTTC. The V and J genes are TRBV27 and TRBJ2-5; tentative D call: TRBD1 (6 bases). The V end lost 2 bases, the J end lost 4 bases, and 14 bases lay between the germline ends. This CDR3 has 15 amino acids. Germline-derived CDR1 and CDR2 are MNHEY and SMNVEV (reference sequence).

The chain is built from TRBV6-1 and TRBJ2-2; 11 nucleotides match TRBD2. V lost 1 base to trimming and J lost 8 bases; unmatched junction nucleotides: 6. The CDR3 is 16 amino acids. The germline gives CDR1 MNHNS, CDR2 SASEGT. The CDR3 coding sequence is TGTGCCAGCAGTGAAGTTCGGAGACTAGCGGGGGGGGAGCTGTTTTTT. As protein: CASSEVRRLAGGELFF.

The chain uses TRBV6-4 and TRBJ2-2; the match to TRBD2 covers 9 bases. CDR1 is MRHNA, CDR2 SNTAGT, per germline. The CDR3 length is 15 residues. Losses at the gene ends were 3 bases for V and 2 bases for J; bases not matched to a gene: 1. CDR3 DNA sequence: TGTGCCAGCAGTGAGACTAGCGGAAACACCGGGGAGCTGTTTTTT. This translates into CASSETSGNTGELFF.

The chain links TRBV27 to TRBJ1-4; D ambiguous. Trimming stripped 4 bases from V and 5 bases from J, with 14 bases between. This CDR3 has 15 residues. The germline gives CDR1 MNHEY, CDR2 SMNVEV (reference sequence). CDR3 nucleotide sequence: TGTGCCAGCAGTTCGGGCGGGTCGGGGAATGAAAAACTGTTTTTT. Translated: CASSSGGSGNEKLFF.

This chain joins TRBV11-3 and TRBJ2-1; no clear D gene. CDR1 is SGHNT and CDR2 is YENEEA in the germline V gene. V dropped 1 base and J dropped 7 bases, with 11 bases sitting between them. This CDR3 contains 14 residues. The CDR3 sequence: CASSLGVGSNEQFF. The DNA for the CDR3 is TGTGCCAGCAGCTTAGGAGTCGGTAGTAATGAGCAGTTCTTC.

CDR3 sequence reads: CATSSPRGSTDTQYF. The CDR3 DNA is TGTGCCACCAGTTCTCCGCGGGGGAGCACAGATACGCAGTATTTT. The rearrangement joins TRBV24-1 to TRBJ2-3, with 7 bases lining up with TRBD2. Germline loops: CDR1 KGHDR, CDR2 SFDVKD. V lost 6 bases to trimming and J lost 0 bases; unmatched junction nucleotides: 5. This CDR3 spans 15 amino acids.

This chain uses TRBV6-5 with TRBJ1-5; maybe TRBD1 (6 bases). Between the trimmed V and J ends, which lost 4 bases and 5 bases, there was a span of 12 bases. This CDR3 comprises 14 residues. Germline V lookup: CDR1 MNHEY, CDR2 SVGAGI. CDR3 DNA sequence: TGTGCCAGCAGTTCGTCGGGGGGCCATCAGCCCCAGCATTTT. Translated, it gives CASSSSGGHQPQHF.

The V gene is TRBV3-1 (or the pseudogene TRBV3-2), the J gene TRBJ2-4, with TRBD2 identical over 11 bases. The V gene end was trimmed by 5 bases and the J gene end by 1 base; junction bases not matched to a gene: 4. Germline CDR1 and CDR2: LGHDT and YNNKEL (reference sequence). CDR3 length: 16 residues. The DNA for the CDR3 is TGTGCCAGCAGCACGGGACTAGCGGTGGCCAAAAACATTCAGTACTTC. It specifies CASSTGLAVAKNIQYF.

This rearrangement joins TRBV29-1 to TRBJ2-1; 8 positions agree with TRBD2. This CDR3 comprises 13 residues. The germline V gene has CDR1 SQVTM and CDR2 ANQGSEA. The trim removed 5 bases at V and 5 bases at J, leaving 5 bases unmatched. CDR3: CSVQRGWDNEQFF. The CDR3 bases are TGCAGCGTTCAGCGGGGGTGGGACAATGAGCAGTTCTTC.

The sample holds a few counts of this clone. The chain has TRBV7-2 and TRBJ2-1; 9 bases are shared with TRBD1. CDR1 SGHTA and CDR2 FQGNSA come from the germline V gene. The CDR3 loop spans 14 amino acids. The ends lost 6 bases at V and 6 bases at J; junction bases unmatched: 6. The CDR3 sequence: CASSPGQGINEQFF. CDR3 nucleotide sequence: TGTGCCAGCAGTCCGGGACAGGGTATCAATGAGCAGTTCTTC. Combining the CDR3 with reference TRBV7-2 and TRBJ2-1 gives the whole variable domain GAGVSQSPSNKVTEKGKDVELRCDPISGHTALYWYRQSLGQGLEFLIYFQGNSAPDKSGLPSDRFSAERTGGSVSTLTIQRTQQEDSAVYLCASSPGQGINEQFFGPGTRLTVL.

This chain uses TRBV4-1 with TRBJ1-4; D is unclear. Trimming stripped 3 bases from V and 5 bases from J, with 16 bases between. Germline loops: CDR1 MGHRA, CDR2 YSYEKL. The CDR3 is made up of 16 amino acids. The CDR3 region is CASSQPGGRRNEKLFF. CDR3 nucleotides: TGCGCCAGCAGCCAGCCTGGAGGGAGAAGGAATGAAAAACTGTTTTTT.

As to this clone: One end of the junction varies from germline; a read error may be responsible. The chain has TRBV7-7 and TRBJ2-1, with D possibly being TRBD2 (7 bases). This CDR3 spans 15 amino acids. Germline V CDR1 and CDR2: SSHAT, FNYEAQ (reference sequence). DNA of the CDR3: TGTGCTAGCAGCCGGGGGGCAGGGAACTACAATGAGCAGTTCTTC. Its protein product is CASSRGAGNYNEQFF.

The chain recombines TRBV19 with TRBJ2-1, with D perhaps matching TRBD2 (6 bases). Germline assignment: CDR1 LNHDA and CDR2 SQIVND (reference sequence). Trimming removed 5 bases at V and 5 bases at J, with 16 bases between. This CDR3 is 15 amino acids long. The CDR3 protein is CASSWGSGSDNEQFF. The DNA for the CDR3 is TGTGCCAGTAGTTGGGGTAGCGGATCTGACAATGAGCAGTTCTTC.

The chain has TRBV30 and TRBJ2-5; D might be TRBD2 (6 bases). Trimming stripped 3 bases from V and 5 bases from J, with 16 bases between. The CDR3 runs to 14 residues. Looked up from germline, CDR1 is GTSNPN and CDR2 is SVGIG (reference sequence). CDR3 protein: CAWSLRRGRETQYF. The CDR3 DNA sequence: TGTGCCTGGAGCCTGAGGAGGGGCAGGGAGACCCAGTACTTC.

The rearrangement links TRBV6-5 to TRBJ2-7; 11 bases map to TRBD2. Germline V gene lookup returns CDR1 MNHEY and CDR2 SVGAGI. This CDR3 is 15 amino acids long. The V gene end was trimmed by 7 bases and the J gene end by 0 bases; junction bases not matched to a gene: 5. In DNA form, the CDR3 reads TGTGCCAGCACCGCCGGGACTAGCGGCTCCTACGAGCAGTACTTC. Encoded protein: CASTAGTSGSYEQYF.

There are a few counts of this clone. The J gene is TRBJ2-7, the V gene TRBV6-5; the D gene is possibly TRBD2 (5 bases). CDR3 length equals 14 residues. In germline, CDR1 is MNHEY, CDR2 SVGAGI. The germline V and J ends were trimmed by 6 bases and 2 bases, with 14 bases remaining between them. The CDR3 bases are TGTGCCAGCAGCGGCAGAGGGCAAACCTACGAGCAGTACTTC. Encoded protein: CASSGRGQTYEQYF.

The rearrangement links TRBV6-5 to TRBJ1-4; D is uncertain. The CDR3 runs 15 residues. Per the germline V gene, CDR1 is MNHEY and CDR2 is SVGAGI. V lost 3 bases and J 3 bases, leaving 11 bases between the germline ends. CDR3 in amino acids: CASSYVRGANEKLFF. The CDR3 DNA follows: TGTGCCAGCAGTTATGTGCGGGGAGCTAATGAAAAACTGTTTTTT.